This T cell receptor beta chain was found in a study of tumor-infiltrating lymphocytes in localized non-small cell lung cancer. Study-level information: Several tumor histologies, both smoking statuses, and some post-neoadjuvant chemotherapy samples were included. Broader study findings: T-cell fraction did not differ between immunotypes IM1 and IM2. Not all patients were TCR sequenced, owing to tissue quantity. Tumors had more T cell infiltration than uninvolved lung, per TCRbeta sequencing and CD3 counts.

This clone is a singleton in its sample. What it binds is unknown. The CDR3 sequence is 13 residues long. Per the germline V gene, CDR1 is MNHNS and CDR2 is SASEGT. V lost 11 bases, J lost 4 bases, and 14 bases lay in between. Profiling relied on immunoSEQ multiplex PCR, and the TCRdb table lists in-frame clones only, not all of them. The profile covers about 13,000 clones, with 55% to 70% appearing a single time and about 8.6% taken by the ten largest. This receptor was taken from a human donor with non-small cell lung cancer. The source material was lung tumor tissue. This chain joins TRBV6-1 and TRBJ2-2, with D possibly being TRBD2 (5 bases). The CDR3 protein is CAGGGAATGELFF. DNA for the CDR3: TGTGCCGGAGGAGGCGCGGCCACCGGGGAGCTGTTTTTT.